These 22 T cell receptor beta chains were sequenced from one sample in a study of blood T cell repertoires in COVID-19 (dated by TCRdb to the early 2020s). The library was generated by the immunoSEQ multiplex PCR assay. TCRdb's version of the immuneACCESS table is confined to in-frame rearrangements and falls short of the full clone set. An unresolved V gene accounts for under half of the shortfall where checked; the remainder is of unknown origin. This sample lists about 56,000 clones; approximately 92% were detected once. Clones ranked in the top ten supply around 40% of the sample. Sequencing used peripheral blood. Every receptor here comes from a woman aged 55-69 years with COVID-19, enrolled during active disease.

The chain employs TRBV6-2 or TRBV6-3 and TRBJ2-3; D might be TRBD2 (5 bases). V was shortened by 2 bases and J by 4 bases, with 7 bases between the two germline ends. CDR1 is MNHEY, CDR2 SVGEGT, per germline. The CDR3 runs to 13 residues. DNA for the CDR3: TGTGCCAGCAGTTACCGGACTGCAGATACGCAGTATTTT. It yields the protein CASSYRTADTQYF.

This clone was picked up one time. The chain links TRBV7-9 to TRBJ1-1; the D is unclear. Germline CDR1 and CDR2: SEHNR and FQNEAQ (reference sequence). V was shortened by 5 bases and J by 3 bases, with 10 bases between the two germline ends. This CDR3 is built from 13 residues. The CDR3 DNA reads TGTGCCAGCAGCCTATACCCCGACACTGAAGCTTTCTTT. Translating gives CASSLYPDTEAFF.

The chain is built from TRBV9 and TRBJ1-6; a weak D match, TRBD1 (5 bases). CDR3 length equals 15 residues. The V end was cut by 0 bases, the J end by 9 bases, with 13 bases between. CDR1 and CDR2 (germline): SGDLS, YYNGEE. The CDR3 loop is CASSVAAGKISPLHF. The DNA for the CDR3 is TGTGCCAGCAGCGTAGCGGCAGGGAAGATTTCACCCCTCCACTTT. Using reference TRBV9 and TRBJ1-6 for the parts outside the CDR3, the full variable domain is DSGVTQTPKHLITATGQRVTLRCSPRSGDLSVYWYQQSLDQGLQFLIQYYNGEERAKGNILERFSAQQFPDLHSELNLSSLELGDSALYFCASSVAAGKISPLHFGNGTRLTVT.

The chain recombines TRBV11-3 with TRBJ1-2, with TRBD1 as a possible D gene (5 bases). V was pared by 3 bases and J by 6 bases, with 11 bases between. Germline V lookup: CDR1 SGHNT, CDR2 YENEEA. This CDR3 is 13 amino acids long. The chain's CDR3 is CASSFPDRNGYTF. CDR3 in DNA: TGTGCCAGCAGCTTCCCTGACAGAAATGGCTACACCTTC.

The rearrangement links TRBV4-1 to TRBJ1-4; 7 bases are shared with TRBD1. The CDR3 loop spans 15 amino acids. The V gene's germline CDR1 is MGHRA and CDR2 YSYEKL. The V gene end was trimmed by 3 bases and the J gene end by 5 bases; junction bases not matched to a gene: 6. CDR3 bases: TGCGCCAGCAGCCAGGTACAGGGGCCGAATGAAAAACTGTTTTTT. Translating gives CASSQVQGPNEKLFF.

The gene calls are TRBV11-3 and TRBJ2-7, with D tentatively TRBD1 (6 bases). The CDR3 has 12 amino acids. V was cut by 2 bases and J by 10 bases, with 12 bases left in between. Germline CDR1 SGHNT, CDR2 YENEEA. CDR3 loop: CASSLRRTDQYF. For the CDR3, the DNA is TGTGCCAGCAGCTTACGTCGGACAGACCAGTACTTC.

The chain joins TRBV7-2 to TRBJ2-1; D might be TRBD2 (5 bases). The V and J ends lost 5 bases and 9 bases respectively, with 8 bases between them. Germline CDR1 and CDR2: SGHTA and FQGNSA. The CDR3 is 11 amino acids. The CDR3: CASSRGGEQFF. The DNA of the CDR3 is TGTGCCAGCAGCCGAGGAGGTGAGCAGTTCTTC.

V is TRBV6-5 and J is TRBJ2-1; tentative D call: TRBD2 (7 bases). Trimming removed 0 bases at V and 10 bases at J, with 16 bases between. There are 15 residues in the CDR3. CDR1 is MNHEY, CDR2 SVGAGI, per germline. CDR3 loop: CASSYSIAGAHEQFF. CDR3 bases: TGTGCCAGCAGTTACTCGATTGCGGGGGCGCACGAGCAGTTCTTC.

This chain connects TRBV24-1 to TRBJ2-2, with D perhaps TRBD2 (5 bases). V lost 3 bases to trimming and J lost 8 bases, with 12 bases between them. The CDR3 runs 14 residues. The germline CDR1 and CDR2 sequences are KGHDR and SFDVKD. CDR3 residues: CATSDSGGGGELFF. CDR3 nucleotide sequence: TGTGCCACCAGTGATAGCGGAGGAGGTGGGGAGCTGTTTTTT.

V is TRBV7-2 and J is TRBJ1-1, with D uncertain. Germline CDR1 SGHTA, CDR2 FQGNSA. Trimming shortened V by 5 bases and J by 13 bases, and 11 bases separated the two germline ends. The CDR3 spans 10 residues. The CDR3 coding sequence is TGTGCCAGCAGCGCGCCTGAGGGTTTCTTT. It is translated as CASSAPEGFF.

The rearrangement joins TRBV6-5 to TRBJ2-3; tentative D call: TRBD2 (5 bases). The V gene's germline CDR1 is MNHEY and CDR2 SVGAGI. Trimming removed 0 bases from V and 4 bases from J, with 11 bases in between. The length of the CDR3 is 15 residues. Here the CDR3 reads CASSYSADFADTQYF. The DNA of the CDR3 is TGTGCCAGCAGTTACTCGGCGGACTTCGCAGATACGCAGTATTTT.

Here the CDR3 reads CASSFEAGGPPGELFF. The DNA of the CDR3 is TGTGCCAGCAGTTTTGAGGCGGGAGGGCCGCCCGGGGAGCTGTTTTTT. The gene calls are TRBV27 and TRBJ2-2; 9 positions agree with TRBD2. The trim removed 3 bases at V and 6 bases at J, leaving 8 bases unmatched. Germline CDR1 and CDR2: MNHEY and SMNVEV (reference sequence). The length of the CDR3 is 16 residues.

The CDR3: CASSPGQAANSPLHF. The CDR3 region has the DNA TGTGCCAGCAGTCCCGGACAGGCCGCTAATTCACCCCTCCACTTT. The chain uses TRBV28 and TRBJ1-6, with 7 bases matching TRBD1. Germline CDR1 reads MDHEN; CDR2 reads SYDVKM. Losses at the gene ends were 5 bases for V and 6 bases for J; bases not matched to a gene: 7. The CDR3 is made up of 15 amino acids.

The chain combines TRBV7-2 with TRBJ2-1, with TRBD1 identical over 8 bases. Germline trimming cut 3 bases from V and 6 bases from J; bases unmatched to any gene: 13. CDR3 length equals 17 residues. CDR1 SGHTA and CDR2 FQGNSA come from the germline V gene. CDR3: CASSLVITGGRLNEQFF. The CDR3 coding sequence is TGTGCCAGCAGCTTGGTGATAACAGGGGGGCGCCTCAATGAGCAGTTCTTC. The variable domain in full, with the rest retrieved from reference TRBV7-2 and TRBJ2-1, is GAGVSQSPSNKVTEKGKDVELRCDPISGHTALYWYRQSLGQGLEFLIYFQGNSAPDKSGLPSDRFSAERTGGSVSTLTIQRTQQEDSAVYLCASSLVITGGRLNEQFFGPGTRLTVL.

The rearrangement uses TRBV6-2 or TRBV6-3 and TRBJ1-5; D remains unclear. Germline V gene sequence: CDR1 MNHEY, CDR2 SVGEGT. This CDR3 contains 16 residues. V gave up 0 bases and J gave up 2 bases, with 11 bases separating them. CDR3 in amino acids: CASSYSRLGGNQPQHF. CDR3 coding DNA: TGTGCCAGCAGTTACTCGCGGCTAGGCGGCAATCAGCCCCAGCATTTT.

V gene TRBV16 combines with J gene TRBJ1-2; 9 bases line up with TRBD1. Per germline, CDR1 KGHSY and CDR2 FQNENV. This CDR3 has 12 residues. Germline trimming cut 6 bases from V and 6 bases from J; bases unmatched to any gene: 2. This chain's CDR3 is CASSRQGDGYTF. Written as DNA, the CDR3 is TGTGCCAGCAGTCGACAGGGGGATGGCTACACCTTC.

The chain links TRBV15 to TRBJ1-5, with TRBD1 identical over 9 bases. The length of the CDR3 is 15 residues. The germline gives CDR1 LNHNV, CDR2 YYDKDF (reference sequence). The V and J ends lost 5 bases and 7 bases, in that order; junction bases with no gene match: 9. CDR3 coding DNA: TGTGCCACCAGCCTTTGGACAGGGGAAGGACAGCCCCAGCATTTT. It translates to CATSLWTGEGQPQHF.

The chain uses TRBV19 and TRBJ1-3; D might be TRBD1 (5 bases). Germline V lookup: CDR1 LNHDA, CDR2 SQIVND (reference sequence). The CDR3 totals 15 residues. Trimming took 7 bases from V and 0 from J, leaving 13 bases between them. CDR3 sequence reads: CASTGLRHSGNTIYF. The CDR3 DNA sequence: TGTGCCAGTACGGGACTACGACACTCTGGAAACACCATATATTTT.

The chain joins TRBV2 to TRBJ1-5; no firm D call. The CDR3 is 13 amino acids. The germline V gene has CDR1 SNHLY and CDR2 FYNNEI. V lost 6 bases, J lost 2 bases, and 8 bases lay in between. CDR3 protein: CASRGAGNQPQHF. The CDR3 region has the DNA TGTGCCAGCAGGGGAGCGGGCAATCAGCCCCAGCATTTT.

The CDR3 region is CASSTGLGQGALYGYTF. Here the CDR3 DNA reads TGCGCCAGCAGCACCGGCCTGGGACAGGGGGCCCTCTATGGCTACACCTTC. The chain carries TRBV5-1 and TRBJ1-2, with 12 bases lining up with TRBD1. V gave up 4 bases and J gave up 4 bases; unmatched junction bases: 11. From germline, CDR1 is SGHRS and CDR2 YFSETQ. The CDR3 length is 17 residues.

This clone occurred a few times. The chain uses TRBV19 and TRBJ1-5; 8 bases fit TRBD1. This CDR3 comprises 14 residues. Germline assignment: CDR1 LNHDA and CDR2 SQIVND (reference sequence). The trim removed 6 bases at V and 4 bases at J, leaving 5 bases unmatched. Here the CDR3 reads CASSAGGENQPQHF. DNA of the CDR3: TGTGCCAGTAGCGCAGGGGGCGAGAATCAGCCCCAGCATTTT.

V gene TRBV28 combines with J gene TRBJ2-6; D is unclear. The CDR3 totals 17 residues. V dropped 3 bases and J dropped 0 bases, with 12 bases sitting between them. Germline V gene sequence: CDR1 MDHEN, CDR2 SYDVKM. In DNA, the CDR3 is TGTGCCAGCAGTTTGGCAGGTCCGAGCTCTGGGGCCAACGTCCTGACTTTC. It yields the protein CASSLAGPSSGANVLTF. Using reference TRBV28 and TRBJ2-6 for the parts outside the CDR3, the full variable domain is DVKVTQSSRYLVKRTGEKVFLECVQDMDHENMFWYRQDPGLGLRLIYFSYDVKMKEKGDIPEGYSVSREKKERFSLILESASTNQTSMYLCASSLAGPSSGANVLTFGAGSRLTVL.